The clone carrying this T cell receptor beta chain appeared a few times. Its antigen remains unknown. These data come from a study of response to subunit inactivated influenza vaccine. Whole-study results and caveats: The authors proposed limited new T cell recruitment per seasonal influenza vaccination.

This CDR3 contains 14 residues. Germline loops: CDR1 SGHRS, CDR2 YFSETQ. The V segment lost 5 bases and the J segment 4 bases; nucleotides outside the gene matches: 6. MiXCR, run by TCRdb on the RT-PCR reads, gives a single entry per CDR3 protein. There are around 190,000 distinct CDR3 sequences in the sample; about 9% occur only once, and 9.5% to 13% lies in the top ten. The chain uses TRBV5-1 and TRBJ1-1, with 9 nucleotides matching TRBD1. This TCR derives from a man in his forties or fifties who received an inactivated influenza vaccine. Sequences were derived from non-naive T cells sorted from PBMCs, sampled on the day of vaccination. The CDR3 DNA reads TGCGCCAGCAGACGATACAGGGGGCCCACTGAAGCTTTCTTT. Its translation: CASRRYRGPTEAFF.